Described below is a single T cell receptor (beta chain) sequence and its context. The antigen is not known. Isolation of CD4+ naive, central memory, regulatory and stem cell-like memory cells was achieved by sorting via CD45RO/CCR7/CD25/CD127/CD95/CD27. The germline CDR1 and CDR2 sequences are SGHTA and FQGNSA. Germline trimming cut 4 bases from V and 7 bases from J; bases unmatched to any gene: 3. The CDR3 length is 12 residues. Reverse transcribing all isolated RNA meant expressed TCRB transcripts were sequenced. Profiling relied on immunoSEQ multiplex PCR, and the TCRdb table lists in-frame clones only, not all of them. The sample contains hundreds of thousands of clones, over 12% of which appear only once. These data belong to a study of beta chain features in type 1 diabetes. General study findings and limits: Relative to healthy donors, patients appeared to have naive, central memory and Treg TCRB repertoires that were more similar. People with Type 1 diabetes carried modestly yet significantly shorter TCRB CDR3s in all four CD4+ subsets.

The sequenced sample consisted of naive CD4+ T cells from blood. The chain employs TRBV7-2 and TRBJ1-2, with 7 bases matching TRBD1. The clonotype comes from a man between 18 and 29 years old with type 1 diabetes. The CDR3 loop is CASSSGQVGYTF. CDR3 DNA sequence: TGTGCCAGCAGCTCCGGACAGGTTGGCTACACCTTC.